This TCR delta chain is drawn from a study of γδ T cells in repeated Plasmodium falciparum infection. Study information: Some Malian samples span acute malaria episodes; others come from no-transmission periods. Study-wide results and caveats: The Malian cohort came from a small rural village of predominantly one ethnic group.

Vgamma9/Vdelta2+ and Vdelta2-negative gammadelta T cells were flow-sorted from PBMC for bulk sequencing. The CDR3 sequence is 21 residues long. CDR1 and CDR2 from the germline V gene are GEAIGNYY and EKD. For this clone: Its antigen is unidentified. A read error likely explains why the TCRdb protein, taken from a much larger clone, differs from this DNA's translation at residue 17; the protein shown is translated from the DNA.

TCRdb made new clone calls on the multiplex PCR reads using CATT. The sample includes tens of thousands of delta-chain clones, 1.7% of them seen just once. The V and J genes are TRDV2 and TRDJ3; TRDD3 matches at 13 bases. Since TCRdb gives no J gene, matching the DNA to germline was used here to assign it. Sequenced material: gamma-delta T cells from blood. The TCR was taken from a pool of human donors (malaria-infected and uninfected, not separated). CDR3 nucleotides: TGTGCCTGTGACTCCGTACTGGGGGATACGAGGAGCTCCTGGGACACCCAACAGATGTTTTTC. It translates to CACDSVLGDTRSSWDTQQMFF.